This T cell receptor (beta chain) is from a study of blood T cells in healthy people across ages. Combining a sample-barcoded 5' primer with a J-beta primer mix, a second PCR ran for roughly 7 to 11 cycles. From the 5' RACE reads, TCRdb called clonotypes with MiXCR, one entry per CDR3 protein. The profile shows hundreds of thousands of distinct CDR3 sequences, around 46% of them singletons. CDR3 length: 14 amino acids. Germline CDR1 MNHEY, CDR2 SVGAGI. Study observations and caveats: Aged donors had fewer naive CD4+ cells and lower diversity than long-lived donors.

Note on this clonotype: The antigen is unknown. Mismatch with germline at one junction end may stem from a read error.

Sequencing was done on a sample of blood. The receptor comes from a man younger than 40 in good health. V gene TRBV6-5 combines with J gene TRBJ1-2; D ambiguous. CDR3 sequence: CTSSSESGRNGYTF. The CDR3 region has the DNA TGTACCAGCAGTTCCGAATCGGGCCGGAATGGCTACACCTTC.